Listed here is a single T cell receptor beta chain. Its recognized antigen is unknown. No much larger clone exists at a distance of one base, and base qualities are not known. The data were obtained in a study of beta chain features in type 1 diabetes listed by TCRdb under 2018. With regard to the full study: No differences in mean age, gender distribution, total cell number or subset yield were found between patients and healthy donors. The study compared TCRB repertoires of sorted circulating CD4+ T cell subsets between recently diagnosed type 1 diabetes patients and matched healthy donors. A total of roughly 99 million sorted cells were examined across all samples, and the number of cells per subset was strongly correlated with RNA yield. Whereas all 30 or so donors provided naive and central memory subsets, regulatory and stem cell-like memory subsets were isolated from just 8 patients and about 8 healthy donors. The research as a whole found: Because cDNA was sequenced instead of genomic DNA, activated cells with high expression could be over-represented, although the groups did not differ in activation or CD3 levels. Patients with type 1 diabetes made fewer insertions and deleted more nucleotides at VDJ recombination sites, implying thymic rearrangement abnormalities. HLA sub-analyses involved small numbers of individuals, so any influence of HLA type on TCRB rearrangement remained unresolved. PCR might favor shorter templates, but patient and control samples were amplified and corrected together, so any skew would affect both groups equally. The naive, central memory and regulatory TCRB repertoires appeared to resemble one another more closely among patients than among healthy donors. Type 1 diabetes patients showed a moderate but significant shortening of TCRB CDR3 length in all four CD4+ subsets.

Each donor gave one peripheral blood draw, about 110 mL on average, collected into heparinised tubes. Naive, central memory, regulatory and stem cell-like memory CD4+ T cells were sorted on a BD FACSAria II using a panel including CD45RO, CCR7, CD25, CD127, CD95 and CD27. Every sorted population had a purity above 95%. PBMCs were isolated right away by Lymphoprep density gradient centrifugation and were stained directly, without culture. Samples were stained and sorted in pairs, with one healthy donor and one patient per experiment, so that batch effects were minimized. The entire amount of isolated RNA was reverse transcribed using the High Capacity cDNA Reverse Transcription Kit, so the sequenced TCRB transcripts were expressed ones. Deep immunoSEQ sequencing was performed on naive, central memory and regulatory T cell samples, with an average of roughly 4 million total reads per sample. After sorted cells were lysed in RLT buffer, RNA was extracted with DNase-treated RNeasy Micro or Mini kits, with the choice depending on cell number. Each cell subset was processed separately to prevent cross-contamination, with patient and healthy donor samples processed together. The immunoSEQ multiplex PCR was used to amplify TCRB sequences from cDNA, yielding 87-bp fragments that span the CDR3 region. Sequencing of the amplicons was done on the Illumina HiSeq platform. Per the authors' processing: PCR bias was corrected computationally using synthetic template baselines, and reads within Hamming distance 2 were collapsed, with unmergeable singletons discarded. By aligning reads against IMGT, V, D and J genes, CDR3 length, and insertions or deletions at six rearrangement sites were assigned. Within each subset, clonotype counts were normalized to sorted cell number, after which true diversity and Gini coefficients were computed with the tcR R package. The overlap coefficient, calculated on TCRB nucleotide sequences, was used to measure repertoire sharing. Out-of-frame TCRB sequences from naive cells were analyzed to stand in for the pre-selection repertoire. In TCRdb, the immuneACCESS table is reduced to in-frame sequences with V and J assigned. These tables do not hold every clone; where another copy was compared, an unresolved V gene accounts for under half, and the others remain unexplained. Clonal size and the V and J genes are those of that table, whereas D and trimming came from the DNA. This sample has 550,000 to 850,000 clones in its table, and 13% of those were observed once. The ten largest make up 0.02% to 0.025% of the sample.

The CDR3 has 13 amino acids, counting the end cysteine and phenylalanine. The CDR3 DNA has 39 bases and is translated from base 1. A distance of 9 bases separates the germline ends of V and J, which lose 1 base and 6 bases respectively. CDR1 is given as SGHVS and CDR2 as FNYEAQ, both from the germline V gene. Sequencing was done on a sample of naive CD4+ T cells from blood. Explained via the paper, the cell subset or site label denotes: true naive CD4+ T cells. The receptor was derived from a man between 18 and 29 years old with type 1 diabetes. The chain employs TRBV7-6 and TRBJ1-2; no confident D gene assignment can be made. For the CDR3, the sequence is CASSLGPNHGYTF. The DNA sequence is as follows: TGTGCCAGCAGCTTAGGGCCAAACCATGGCTACACCTTC.